These 17 T cell receptor beta chains share one sample of origin, sequenced in a study of cytomegalovirus exposure and HLA in healthy donors. The PCR ran on 60 Vbeta and 13 Jbeta primers. TCRdb keeps only in-frame clones here, not all; method: immunoSEQ multiplex PCR. Among about 140,000 clones, approximately 79% were seen once, and the ten largest hold approximately 10%. Sequenced input: PBMCs. The receptors here all came from a woman in her fifties or sixties in good health and CMV-seropositive.

J is TRBJ1-2 and V is TRBV6-1, with TRBD1 identical over 9 bases. V was pared by 6 bases and J by 2 bases, with 4 bases of the junction left unmatched. Per germline, CDR1 MNHNS and CDR2 SASEGT. CDR3 length: 14 residues. CDR3 DNA: TGTGCCAGCAGGGGGACAGGGTCGAACTATGGCTACACCTTC. This gives the protein CASRGTGSNYGYTF.

For this clone: The junction differs from germline at one of its ends, possibly a read error. V gene TRBV5-8 combines with J gene TRBJ1-6, with D uncertain. CDR3 length: 12 residues. Germline V CDR1 and CDR2: SGHTS, YDEGEE. CDR3 sequence: CASSLLEAGSQF. The DNA for the CDR3 is TGTGCCAGCAGCCTACTAGAGGCGGGGTCCCAATTT.

This chain joins TRBV9 and TRBJ2-6; no clear D gene. Looked up from germline, CDR1 is SGDLS and CDR2 is YYNGEE. The V and J ends lost 2 bases and 0 bases respectively, with 9 bases between them. This CDR3 spans 16 amino acids. The CDR3 sequence is CASSVRQDSGANVLTF. Written as DNA, the CDR3 is TGTGCCAGCAGCGTCAGGCAGGACTCTGGGGCCAACGTCCTGACTTTC.

The genes are TRBV4-1 and TRBJ2-7; 8 nucleotides align to TRBD2. CDR1 MGHRA and CDR2 YSYEKL come from the germline V gene. V was clipped by 4 bases and J by 4 bases; unmatched bases: 3. The CDR3 loop spans 13 amino acids. The CDR3 region is CASSPRGGYEQYF. The CDR3 bases are TGCGCCAGCAGCCCTCGGGGGGGGTACGAGCAGTACTTC.

The rearrangement uses TRBV7-2 and TRBJ2-6; TRBD2 aligns across 7 bases. After removal of 4 bases from V and 0 bases from J, the junction contained 6 bases not matched to a gene. This CDR3 has 17 amino acids. Germline V CDR1 and CDR2: SGHTA, FQGNSA. This CDR3 is CASSSGGILSGANVLTF. CDR3 nucleotides: TGTGCCAGCAGCTCCGGGGGGATACTCTCTGGGGCCAACGTCCTGACTTTC. Drawing the rest from reference TRBV7-2 and TRBJ2-6, the complete variable domain is GAGVSQSPSNKVTEKGKDVELRCDPISGHTALYWYRQSLGQGLEFLIYFQGNSAPDKSGLPSDRFSAERTGGSVSTLTIQRTQQEDSAVYLCASSSGGILSGANVLTFGAGSRLTVL.

This chain joins TRBV28 and TRBJ2-3; 7 nucleotides line up with TRBD1. The CDR3 totals 15 residues. Germline V CDR1 and CDR2: MDHEN, SYDVKM. The V gene end was trimmed by 6 bases and the J gene end by 0 bases; junction bases not matched to a gene: 6. The chain's CDR3 is CASRRDSFSTDTQYF. DNA of the CDR3: TGTGCCAGCAGGAGGGACAGCTTTAGCACAGATACGCAGTATTTT.

The J gene is TRBJ1-4, the V gene TRBV19; D call uncertain. The CDR3 sequence is 17 residues long. CDR1 and CDR2 (germline): LNHDA, SQIVND (reference sequence). V was cut by 5 bases and J by 1 base, with 17 bases left in between. The CDR3 nucleotides read TGTGCCAGTAGTCTCTCGTCTACAGCGGGAACTAATGAAAAACTGTTTTTT. Amino acid sequence: CASSLSSTAGTNEKLFF. Variable domain in full (rest from reference TRBV19 and TRBJ1-4): DGGITQSPKYLFRKEGQNVTLSCEQNLNHDAMYWYRQDPGQGLRLIYYSQIVNDFQKGDIAEGYSVSREKKESFPLTVTSAQKNPTAFYLCASSLSSTAGTNEKLFFGSGTQLSVL.

The genes are TRBV7-9 and TRBJ2-7, with a tentative D call TRBD2 (6 bases). Germline V CDR1 and CDR2: SEHNR, FQNEAQ (reference sequence). V shed 8 bases and J shed 2 bases, with 16 bases lying between them. The CDR3 spans 14 residues. CDR3 DNA sequence: TGTGCCAGCGGCCGAAATACGGGGGCCTACGAGCAGTACTTC. Translating it yields CASGRNTGAYEQYF.

This chain connects TRBV7-3 to TRBJ1-6, with D possibly matching TRBD1 (6 bases). CDR1 is SGHTA and CDR2 is FQGTGA in the germline V gene. The length of the CDR3 is 14 residues. V was shortened by 2 bases and J by 8 bases, with 10 bases between the two germline ends. CDR3 residues: CASSLEQGDSPLHF. The CDR3 DNA reads TGTGCCAGCAGCTTAGAACAGGGCGATTCACCCCTCCACTTT.

V and J are TRBV27 and TRBJ2-4; the D gene is possibly TRBD1 (5 bases). Germline CDR1 reads MNHEY; CDR2 reads SMNVEV (reference sequence). Trimming removed 5 bases at V and 2 bases at J, with 13 bases between. This CDR3 region has 15 residues. The DNA of the CDR3 is TGTGCCAGCAGTCCATCGGACATGACCAAAAACATTCAGTACTTC. Protein sequence: CASSPSDMTKNIQYF.

This clone was found a few times. V gene TRBV4-1 combines with J gene TRBJ2-7; D remains ambiguous. The CDR3 is 16 residues long. Looked up from germline, CDR1 is MGHRA and CDR2 is YSYEKL. V lost 4 bases and J lost 1, with 17 bases in between. CDR3 in amino acids: CASSLPVRGESYEQYF. CDR3 in DNA: TGCGCCAGCAGCCTTCCCGTGCGCGGAGAGTCCTACGAGCAGTACTTC.

The rearrangement joins TRBV10-3 to TRBJ2-5; D is perhaps TRBD1 (6 bases). CDR3 length equals 13 residues. The germline V and J ends were trimmed by 6 bases and 3 bases, with 11 bases remaining between them. In germline, CDR1 is ENHRY, CDR2 SYGVKD. The CDR3 coding sequence is TGTGCCATCAGGAAAGCAGGGGAAGAGACCCAGTACTTC. Translated, it gives CAIRKAGEETQYF.

This rearrangement joins TRBV7-9 to TRBJ1-3; D may be TRBD1 (5 bases). Germline CDR1 is SEHNR and CDR2 is FQNEAQ (reference sequence). With 1 base removed from V and 0 bases from J, the gap between germline ends came to 13 bases. This CDR3 has 17 residues. The CDR3 protein is CASSLDRGLSSGNTIYF. DNA of the CDR3: TGTGCCAGCAGCTTAGATCGGGGGTTGAGCTCTGGAAACACCATATATTTT.

A word on this clone: The sample contains more than one DNA sequence encoding this CDR3. The chain is built from TRBV29-1 and TRBJ1-3; a possible D gene is TRBD1 (5 bases). This CDR3 has 15 amino acids. V dropped 0 bases and J dropped 7 bases, with 16 bases sitting between them. Germline CDR1 and CDR2: SQVTM and ANQGSEA. CDR3 amino acids: CSVEDRQSFGNTIYF. For the CDR3, the DNA is TGCAGCGTTGAAGACAGACAGAGTTTTGGCAACACCATATATTTT.

This sequence joins TRBV18 and TRBJ1-5, with D unresolved. The CDR3 extends over 14 amino acids. Trimming took off 3 bases at V and 2 bases at J, with 8 bases between the two ends. Germline V gene data show CDR1 as KGHSH and CDR2 as LQKENI. The CDR3 DNA reads as TGTGCCAGCTCACCTGACATGGGCAATCAGCCCCAGCATTTT. Its translation: CASSPDMGNQPQHF.

V usage is TRBV5-4 and J usage is TRBJ2-1, with 8 bases fitting TRBD2. CDR1 SGHNT and CDR2 YYREEE come from the germline V gene (reference sequence). With 7 bases clipped from V and 0 bases from J, the junction kept 6 bases outside the gene matches. The CDR3 length is 15 residues. The CDR3 here is CASATGTSSYNEQFF. CDR3 DNA: TGTGCCAGCGCAACCGGGACTAGCTCCTACAATGAGCAGTTCTTC.

This clone was observed a few times. The chain combines TRBV7-8 with TRBJ2-1, with D perhaps TRBD2 (7 bases). There are 15 residues in the CDR3. Germline CDR1 SGHVS, CDR2 FQNEAQ. The ends were cut back, 2 bases at V and 8 bases at J, with 16 bases in the middle. This CDR3 is CASSLPRGAEYEQFF. In nucleotides, the CDR3 is TGTGCCAGCAGCTTACCACGGGGGGCAGAGTATGAGCAGTTCTTC.